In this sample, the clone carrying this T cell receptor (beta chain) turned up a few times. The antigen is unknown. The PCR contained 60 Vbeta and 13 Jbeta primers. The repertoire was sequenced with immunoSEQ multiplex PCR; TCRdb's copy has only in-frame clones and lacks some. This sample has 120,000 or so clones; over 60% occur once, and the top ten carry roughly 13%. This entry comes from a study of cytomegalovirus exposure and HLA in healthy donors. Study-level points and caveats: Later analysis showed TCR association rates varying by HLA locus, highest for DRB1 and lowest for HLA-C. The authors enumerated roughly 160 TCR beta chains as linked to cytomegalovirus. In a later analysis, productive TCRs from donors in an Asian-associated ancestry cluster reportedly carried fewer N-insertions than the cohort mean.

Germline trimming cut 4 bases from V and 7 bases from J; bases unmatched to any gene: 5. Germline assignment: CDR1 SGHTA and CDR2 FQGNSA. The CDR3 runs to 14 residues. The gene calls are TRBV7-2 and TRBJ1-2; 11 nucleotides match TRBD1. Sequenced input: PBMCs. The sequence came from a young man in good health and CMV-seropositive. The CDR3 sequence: CASSSGQGDGGYTF. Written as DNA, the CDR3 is TGTGCCAGCAGCTCGGGACAGGGGGACGGTGGCTACACCTTC.